These 23 T cell receptor beta chains came from one sample sequenced in a study of cytomegalovirus exposure and HLA in healthy donors. PCR employed 60 Vbeta and 13 Jbeta primers. Sequencing was performed with immunoSEQ multiplex PCR; in TCRdb, only in-frame clones are kept and a portion is missing. The sample includes 85,000 to 110,000 clones, more than 65% of them seen just once. The sample comprised PBMCs. The receptors were sampled from a woman younger than 30 in good health and CMV-seropositive.

This clone was seen a handful of times. This chain uses TRBV4-3 with TRBJ2-1; TRBD2 aligns across 8 bases. The CDR3 has 15 residues. The germline CDR1 and CDR2 sequences are LGHNA and YSLEER. Germline trimming cut 0 bases from V and 7 bases from J; bases unmatched to any gene: 5. The CDR3 DNA is TGCGCCAGCAGCCAAGATCCGGGACTAGGTAATGAGCAGTTCTTC. It encodes CASSQDPGLGNEQFF.

This chain joins TRBV7-9 and TRBJ1-1; no firm D call. V lost 2 bases to trimming and J lost 4 bases, with 8 bases between them. The CDR3 is made up of 13 amino acids. From germline, CDR1 is SEHNR and CDR2 FQNEAQ (reference sequence). The CDR3 nucleotides are TGTGCCAGCAGCTTAACTGAGGCCACTGAAGCTTTCTTT. It yields the protein CASSLTEATEAFF. The full variable domain, its missing parts supplied by reference TRBV7-9 and TRBJ1-1, is DTGVSQNPRHKITKRGQNVTFRCDPISEHNRLYWYRQTLGQGPEFLTYFQNEAQLEKSRLLSDRFSAERPKGSFSTLEIQRTEQGDSAMYLCASSLTEATEAFFGQGTRLTVV.

V is TRBV7-2 and J is TRBJ2-1; 11 nucleotides align to TRBD1. V was pared by 2 bases and J by 5 bases, with 5 bases of the junction left unmatched. In germline, CDR1 is SGHTA, CDR2 FQGNSA. The CDR3 contains 16 residues. The CDR3 is CASSLQGQGVHNEQFF. For the CDR3, the DNA is TGTGCCAGCAGCTTACAGGGACAGGGGGTCCACAATGAGCAGTTCTTC. Filled out from reference TRBV7-2 and TRBJ2-1, the complete variable domain reads GAGVSQSPSNKVTEKGKDVELRCDPISGHTALYWYRQSLGQGLEFLIYFQGNSAPDKSGLPSDRFSAERTGGSVSTLTIQRTQQEDSAVYLCASSLQGQGVHNEQFFGPGTRLTVL.

This clone was recorded once. V is TRBV10-3 and J is TRBJ2-5, with 8 bases that match TRBD1. J was trimmed by 0 bases and V by 7 bases; bases with no gene match: 4. Germline values: CDR1 ENHRY, CDR2 SYGVKD. The CDR3 extends over 14 amino acids. The CDR3: CAIKVDRDQETQYF. CDR3 sequence (DNA): TGTGCCATCAAAGTGGACAGGGACCAAGAGACCCAGTACTTC.

The J gene is TRBJ2-3, the V gene TRBV28, with TRBD2 identical over 9 bases. Germline CDR1 MDHEN, CDR2 SYDVKM. This CDR3 is 15 amino acids long. The junction had 7 bases not matched to a gene; V was cut back by 6 bases and J by 3 bases. CDR3 loop: CASRGGGVGTDTQYF. Here the CDR3 DNA reads TGTGCCAGCAGGGGCGGGGGGGTTGGAACAGATACGCAGTATTTT.

The genes are TRBV15 and TRBJ2-7, with D possibly matching TRBD2 (6 bases). The germline V and J ends were trimmed by 1 base and 6 bases, with 13 bases remaining between them. CDR3 size: 14 residues. The germline V gene encodes CDR1 LNHNV and CDR2 YYDKDF (reference sequence). The CDR3 reads CATSRAPARGEQYF. The CDR3 DNA reads TGTGCCACCAGCAGAGCTCCGGCGCGGGGCGAGCAGTACTTC.

This clone showed up just once. The V gene is TRBV19, the J gene TRBJ2-3; the match to TRBD2 covers 11 bases. This CDR3 is built from 16 residues. Germline CDR1 is LNHDA and CDR2 is SQIVND (reference sequence). Unmatched junction bases numbered 12, after V lost 7 bases and J lost 6 bases. The chain's CDR3 is CASTPTSGGLRDTQYF. CDR3 nucleotides: TGTGCCAGTACCCCTACTAGCGGGGGCCTGCGGGATACGCAGTATTTT.

This clone came up a few times. The rearrangement uses TRBV6-4 and TRBJ2-1; maybe TRBD2 (5 bases). The CDR3 runs 12 residues. V was clipped by 5 bases and J by 8 bases, with 10 bases between them. Germline CDR1 reads MRHNA; CDR2 reads SNTAGT. In DNA, the CDR3 is TGTGCCAGCAGTCGTGGGAGCGATGAGCAGTTCTTC. Its translation is CASSRGSDEQFF.

This clone was observed a handful of times. This chain links TRBV9 with TRBJ2-3; 13 nucleotides agree with TRBD2. The germline V gene encodes CDR1 SGDLS and CDR2 YYNGEE. J was trimmed by 6 bases and V by 1 base; bases with no gene match: 11. The CDR3 has 18 amino acids. CDR3 in amino acids: CASSVTGLAGVIQDTQYF. CDR3 coding DNA: TGTGCCAGCAGCGTAACCGGACTAGCGGGAGTTATTCAGGATACGCAGTATTTT.

The chain uses TRBV7-9 and TRBJ2-1; 8 positions agree with TRBD1. V lost 2 bases, J lost 6 bases, and 6 bases stayed unmatched. Germline CDR1 SEHNR, CDR2 FQNEAQ (reference sequence). The CDR3 sequence is 15 residues long. In DNA form, the CDR3 reads TGTGCCAGCAGCTTAAAAAGCAGGGGGCGCAATGAGCAGTTCTTC. It translates to CASSLKSRGRNEQFF.

By share, this clone ranks as medium-sized. The genes are TRBV4-3 and TRBJ2-3; D possibly corresponds to TRBD1 (6 bases). Trimming took 0 bases from V and 3 from J, leaving 16 bases between them. CDR1 and CDR2 from the germline V gene are LGHNA and YSLEER. The CDR3 has 17 residues. Here the CDR3 DNA reads TGCGCCAGCAGCCAAGATAGTACCGGACAGTTAACAGATACGCAGTATTTT. Encoded protein: CASSQDSTGQLTDTQYF.

The chain employs TRBV13 and TRBJ2-3; 15 nucleotides agree with TRBD2. This CDR3 is 18 amino acids long. Per the germline V gene, CDR1 is PRHDT and CDR2 is FYEKMQ (reference sequence). J was trimmed by 5 bases and V by 5 bases; bases with no gene match: 11. The CDR3 here is CASSPKGLAGGVGDTQYF. The CDR3 DNA reads as TGTGCCAGCAGCCCCAAGGGACTAGCGGGAGGAGTGGGAGATACGCAGTATTTT.

This chain links TRBV6-5 with TRBJ1-1; 9 positions match TRBD1. With V trimmed by 6 bases and J by 0 bases, 2 bases remained unmatched. This CDR3 has 14 residues. The germline V gene encodes CDR1 MNHEY and CDR2 SVGAGI. The CDR3 coding sequence is TGTGCCAGCAGGGGGACAGGGATGAACACTGAAGCTTTCTTT. As protein: CASRGTGMNTEAFF.

Worth noting for this clone: The same CDR3 is also encoded by other DNA sequences in this sample. This chain connects TRBV10-3 to TRBJ1-6, with 7 positions matching TRBD1. Losses at the gene ends were 4 bases for V and 8 bases for J; bases not matched to a gene: 5. Germline-derived CDR1 and CDR2 are ENHRY and SYGVKD. CDR3 size: 14 residues. CDR3 DNA sequence: TGTGCCATCAGTGGGACAGGAAAGGATTCACCCCTCCACTTT. Its translation: CAISGTGKDSPLHF.

The chain recombines TRBV14 with TRBJ2-7, with D tentatively TRBD2 (5 bases). Germline assignment: CDR1 SGHDN and CDR2 FVKESK. This CDR3 comprises 14 residues. V shed 7 bases and J shed 4 bases, with 17 bases lying between them. As DNA, the CDR3 is TGTGCCAGCAACCTCGACTATCCGAGGTACGAGCAGTACTTC. The encoded protein is CASNLDYPRYEQYF.

This clone was detected many times. The chain employs TRBV5-6 and TRBJ2-1; 7 nucleotides line up with TRBD2. This CDR3 has 15 amino acids. Trimming removed 3 bases from V and 6 bases from J; junction bases left unmatched: 9. The germline V gene has CDR1 SGHDT and CDR2 YYEEEE. DNA for the CDR3: TGTGCCAGCAGCTGGCTAGCGGCTGGGACCAATGAGCAGTTCTTC. It translates to CASSWLAAGTNEQFF.

The sample holds a few counts of this clone. The J gene is TRBJ1-2, the V gene TRBV9, with 7 bases that match TRBD1. Germline assignment: CDR1 SGDLS and CDR2 YYNGEE. This CDR3 has 14 amino acids. The V segment lost 0 bases and the J segment 2 bases; nucleotides outside the gene matches: 1. Here the CDR3 reads CASSVEGANYGYTF. In DNA form, the CDR3 reads TGTGCCAGCAGCGTAGAGGGGGCCAACTATGGCTACACCTTC. Complete variable domain (other parts from reference TRBV9 and TRBJ1-2): DSGVTQTPKHLITATGQRVTLRCSPRSGDLSVYWYQQSLDQGLQFLIQYYNGEERAKGNILERFSAQQFPDLHSELNLSSLELGDSALYFCASSVEGANYGYTFGSGTRLTVV.

This clone was counted once. This chain joins TRBV7-9 and TRBJ2-3; 8 bases map to TRBD2. With V trimmed by 6 bases and J by 7 bases, 15 bases remained unmatched. Germline V CDR1 and CDR2: SEHNR, FQNEAQ (reference sequence). The CDR3 loop spans 16 amino acids. The CDR3 loop reads CASSSAGGLKFNTQYF. The CDR3 DNA reads TGTGCCAGCAGTTCTGCGGGGGGCCTTAAGTTTAATACGCAGTATTTT.

The V gene is TRBV7-3, the J gene TRBJ2-2; TRBD2 matches 9 bases. J lost 1 base, V lost 9 bases, and 6 bases had no gene match. The V gene's germline CDR1 is SGHTA and CDR2 FQGTGA. The length of the CDR3 is 15 residues. The CDR3, as DNA: TGTGCCAGTACCCAAGCGGGAGGGAACACCGGGGAGCTGTTTTTT. The encoded protein is CASTQAGGNTGELFF.

The chain uses TRBV29-1 and TRBJ2-5; no firm D call. Trimming took 4 bases from V and 0 from J, leaving 3 bases between them. CDR1 is SQVTM and CDR2 is ANQGSEA in the germline V gene. The CDR3 contains 11 residues. CDR3 coding DNA: TGCAGCGTTGGGCACCAAGAGACCCAGTACTTC. This translates into CSVGHQETQYF.

The V gene is TRBV27, the J gene TRBJ1-3, with a possible D match to TRBD1 (6 bases). V was cut by 6 bases and J by 3 bases, with 12 bases left in between. The CDR3 sequence is 14 residues long. Germline loops: CDR1 MNHEY, CDR2 SMNVEV (reference sequence). DNA of the CDR3: TGTGCCAGCAGCCCTGGACAGATTGGAAACACCATATATTTT. It codes for CASSPGQIGNTIYF.

The chain carries TRBV5-1 and TRBJ2-7; 8 bases agree with TRBD2. The CDR3 has 15 amino acids. In germline, CDR1 is SGHRS, CDR2 YFSETQ. Germline trimming cut 6 bases from V and 1 base from J; bases unmatched to any gene: 9. The CDR3: CASTLGRALSYEQYF. The CDR3 nucleotides read TGCGCCAGCACCCTCGGGAGGGCCCTTTCCTACGAGCAGTACTTC. Supplemented by reference TRBV5-1 and TRBJ2-7, the full variable domain reads KAGVTQTPRYLIKTRGQQVTLSCSPISGHRSVSWYQQTPGQGLQFLFEYFSETQRNKGNFPGRFSGRQFSNSRSEMNVSTLELGDSALYLCASTLGRALSYEQYFGPGTRLTVT.

This chain links TRBV5-1 with TRBJ1-5; D unclear. This CDR3 is built from 15 residues. The V end was cut by 5 bases, the J end by 0 bases, with 12 bases between. CDR1 is SGHRS, CDR2 YFSETQ, per germline. CDR3 sequence reads: CASSYEPDSNQPQHF. The CDR3 DNA reads as TGCGCCAGCAGTTACGAGCCTGATAGCAATCAGCCCCAGCATTTT. Full variable domain (rest looked up from reference TRBV5-1 and TRBJ1-5): KAGVTQTPRYLIKTRGQQVTLSCSPISGHRSVSWYQQTPGQGLQFLFEYFSETQRNKGNFPGRFSGRQFSNSRSEMNVSTLELGDSALYLCASSYEPDSNQPQHFGDGTRLSIL.